This is a list of T cell receptor beta chains from one sample in a study of T cell changes during pregnancy in multiple sclerosis. The data were produced by immunoSEQ multiplex PCR, yet TCRdb's version contains in-frame clones alone and is incomplete. The table lists 20,000 to 25,000 clones, around four fifths of them singletons. The sample in question was CD8+ T cells from peripheral blood mononuclear cells, obtained in the first trimester of pregnancy. Source of these receptors: a female donor in good health, enrolled as a control in a pregnancy study. Each CDR3 is given with its conserved first and last residue. A D gene is named only where the DNA matches it firmly. Size is stated for part of the rows, as once, few or many counts, or as a class when the clone is expanded.

J gene,D gene,V gene,clone size,CDR3 DNA,CDR3 protein
TRBJ2-1,-,TRBV7-3,-,TGTGCCAGCAGCTTAGAAGGGAGCTCCTACAATGAGCAGTTCTTC,CASSLEGSSYNEQFF
TRBJ2-5,TRBD2,TRBV7-6,-,TGTGCCAGCAGCTTATTGGCGCGGGGGCAAGAGACCCAGTACTTC,CASSLLARGQETQYF
TRBJ2-1,TRBD2,TRBV4-3,-,TGCGCCAGCAGCCAAGGGACTAGCGGGGGGCTTCCCTCCTACAATGAGCAGTTCTTC,CASSQGTSGGLPSYNEQFF
TRBJ2-7,TRBD2,TRBV4-1,once,TGCGCCAGCAGCCAGAGACTAGCGGGAGGGGACGAGCAGTACTTC,CASSQRLAGGDEQYF
TRBJ2-1,-,TRBV9,-,TGTGCCAGCAGCTTAAGACACCTGGGTTACAATGAGCAGTTCTTC,CASSLRHLGYNEQFF
TRBJ2-7,-,TRBV4-2,few,TGTGCCAGCAGCCTAGGTCTAGGGAGGGGGTACGAGCAGTACTTC,CASSLGLGRGYEQYF
TRBJ1-6,-,TRBV19,-,TGTGCCAGTAGTGCGGGGGAGGCATACTATAATTCACCCCTCCACTTT,CASSAGEAYYNSPLHF
TRBJ2-3,-,TRBV6-4,-,TGTGCCAGCAGTGTGCAGGGTGGTACAGATACGCAGTATTTT,CASSVQGGTDTQYF
TRBJ2-3,TRBD2,TRBV7-9,-,TGTGCCAGCAGCTTAGCGTCGAGCGGGAGTGCAGATACGCAGTATTTT,CASSLASSGSADTQYF
TRBJ2-7,-,TRBV29-1,-,TGCAGCGCCGCGGGTAGGGCGAGCGAGCAGTACTTC,CSAAGRASEQYF
TRBJ1-2,TRBD1,TRBV6-4,medium-sized,TGTGCCAGCAGTGAGGCCTCCACAGGGGCATCCTATGGCTACACCTTC,CASSEASTGASYGYTF
TRBJ1-3,-,TRBV5-6,-,TGTGCCAGCAGCTTGGAAGACAGCGGAAACACCATATATTTT,CASSLEDSGNTIYF
TRBJ1-2,TRBD1,TRBV5-7,-,TGTGCCAGCAGCCCCGGGACAGAGCGTTATGGCTACACCTTC,CASSPGTERYGYTF
TRBJ1-1,-,TRBV7-9,once,TGTGCCAGCAGCCAAAAGGCGGGCCCAACTGAAGCTTTCTTT,CASSQKAGPTEAFF
TRBJ2-1,TRBD1,TRBV5-1,-,TGCGCCAGCAGGAGACAGGGGGCTGATGAGCAGTTCTTC,CASRRQGADEQFF
TRBJ1-1,TRBD1,TRBV5-1,-,TGCGCCAGCAGCTTGGCACAGGGGATGAACACTGAAGCTTTCTTT,CASSLAQGMNTEAFF